This T cell receptor (beta chain) emerged from a study of T cell repertoires in cytomegalovirus infection. Study-wide background: Newly reported HLA-C-restricted and thoroughly characterized HLA-B-restricted CMV epitopes were employed. In public TCR beta signatures, there were indications of both CMV infection and matching HLA type.

In this sample, this clonotype turned up a few times. Its antigen is unknown. Regarding the study as a whole: Dominating the ex vivo response were TCR beta clonotypes that were CMV-specific and HLA-C-restricted.

TCRdb fed the reads into MiXCR, producing one record per CDR3 protein. The sample carries roughly 990,000 distinct CDR3 sequences, around 29% recorded once. V lost 1 base, J lost 6 bases, and 10 bases lay in between. CDR1 is SGHRS and CDR2 is YFSETQ in the germline V gene. This CDR3 comprises 14 residues. The chain joins TRBV5-1 to TRBJ1-4; D gene ambiguous. The sequences come from cultured CD8+ T cells from PBMCs, collected from culture after CMV antigen stimulation. This sequence originates from a human donor in good health (CMV status not recorded). Some clones in this sample may be carry-over from other donors' samples. The CDR3 DNA reads as TGCGCCAGCAGCTTGTGGTCCGGGGATGAAAAACTGTTTTTT. Amino acid sequence: CASSLWSGDEKLFF. The whole variable domain, filled in from reference TRBV5-1 and TRBJ1-4, reads KAGVTQTPRYLIKTRGQQVTLSCSPISGHRSVSWYQQTPGQGLQFLFEYFSETQRNKGNFPGRFSGRQFSNSRSEMNVSTLELGDSALYLCASSLWSGDEKLFFGSGTQLSVL.